One T cell receptor beta chain is described in this entry. This sample is part of a study of blood T cell repertoires in COVID-19. V shed 3 bases and J 6 bases; nucleotides not matched to a gene: 12. Germline V gives CDR1 SGDLS, CDR2 YYNGEE. The CDR3 is 15 residues long. As processed by the authors: Quantification of nucleated cells was approximated via reference gene primer amplification. TCRdb keeps only in-frame clones here, not all; method: immunoSEQ multiplex PCR. The D gene and trimming were derived from the DNA, and the V and J assignments and clone size from that table. The table shows 80,000 to 100,000 clones, with over 60% occurring only once.

The source of this sequence is a man aged 50-60 years who had recovered from COVID-19. This chain connects TRBV9 to TRBJ2-7, with 7 bases lining up with TRBD1. Sample: peripheral blood. As DNA, the CDR3 is TGTGCCAGCAGCGCATACAGGGGCCCCCTAGGCGAGCAGTACTTC. The encoded protein is CASSAYRGPLGEQYF. Drawing the rest from reference TRBV9 and TRBJ2-7, the complete variable domain is DSGVTQTPKHLITATGQRVTLRCSPRSGDLSVYWYQQSLDQGLQFLIQYYNGEERAKGNILERFSAQQFPDLHSELNLSSLELGDSALYFCASSAYRGPLGEQYFGPGTRLTVT.